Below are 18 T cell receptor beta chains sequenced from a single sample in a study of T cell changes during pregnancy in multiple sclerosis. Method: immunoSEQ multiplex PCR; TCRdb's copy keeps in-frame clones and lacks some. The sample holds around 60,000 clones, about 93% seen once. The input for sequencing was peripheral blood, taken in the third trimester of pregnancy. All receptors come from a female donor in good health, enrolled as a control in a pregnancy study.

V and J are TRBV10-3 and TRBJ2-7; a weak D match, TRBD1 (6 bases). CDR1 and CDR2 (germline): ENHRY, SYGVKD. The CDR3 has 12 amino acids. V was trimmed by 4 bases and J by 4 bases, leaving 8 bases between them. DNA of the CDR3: TGTGCCATCAGTGGGACAGCATACGAGCAGTACTTC. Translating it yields CAISGTAYEQYF.

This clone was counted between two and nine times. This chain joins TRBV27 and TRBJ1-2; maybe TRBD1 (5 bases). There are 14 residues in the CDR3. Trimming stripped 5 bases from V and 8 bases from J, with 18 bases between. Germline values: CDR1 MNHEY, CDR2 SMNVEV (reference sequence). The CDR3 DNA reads TGTGCCAGCAGTCTATATGGACAAGGGTACGGCTACACCTTC. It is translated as CASSLYGQGYGYTF.

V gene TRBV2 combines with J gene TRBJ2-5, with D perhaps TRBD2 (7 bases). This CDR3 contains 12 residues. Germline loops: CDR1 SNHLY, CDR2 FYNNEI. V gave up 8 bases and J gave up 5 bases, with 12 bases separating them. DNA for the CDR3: TGTGCCAGCTGCAGGGGAGGGGAGACCCAGTACTTC. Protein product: CASCRGGETQYF.

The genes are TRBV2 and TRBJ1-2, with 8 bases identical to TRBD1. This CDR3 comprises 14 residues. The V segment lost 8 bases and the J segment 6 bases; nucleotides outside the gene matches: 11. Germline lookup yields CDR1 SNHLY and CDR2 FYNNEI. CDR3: CASVLDRTGNGYTF. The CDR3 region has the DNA TGTGCCAGCGTCCTGGACCGGACAGGGAATGGCTACACCTTC. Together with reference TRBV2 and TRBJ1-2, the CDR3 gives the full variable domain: EPEVTQTPSHQVTQMGQEVILRCVPISNHLYFYWYRQILGQKVEFLVSFYNNEISEKSEIFDDQFSVERPDGSNFTLKIRSTKLEDSAMYFCASVLDRTGNGYTFGSGTRLTVV.

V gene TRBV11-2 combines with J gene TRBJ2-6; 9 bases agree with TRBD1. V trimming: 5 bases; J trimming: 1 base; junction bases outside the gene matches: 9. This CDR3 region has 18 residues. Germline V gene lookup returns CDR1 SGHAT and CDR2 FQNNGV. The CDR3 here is CASSRSDRGGSGANVLTF. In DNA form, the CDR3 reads TGTGCCAGCAGCCGCTCGGACAGGGGCGGTTCTGGGGCCAACGTCCTGACTTTC.

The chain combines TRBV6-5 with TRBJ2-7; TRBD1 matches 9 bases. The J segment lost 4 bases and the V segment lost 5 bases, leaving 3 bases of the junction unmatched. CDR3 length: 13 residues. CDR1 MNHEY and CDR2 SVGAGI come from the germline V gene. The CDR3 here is CASSPDRGYEQYF. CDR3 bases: TGTGCCAGCAGTCCCGACAGGGGGTACGAGCAGTACTTC.

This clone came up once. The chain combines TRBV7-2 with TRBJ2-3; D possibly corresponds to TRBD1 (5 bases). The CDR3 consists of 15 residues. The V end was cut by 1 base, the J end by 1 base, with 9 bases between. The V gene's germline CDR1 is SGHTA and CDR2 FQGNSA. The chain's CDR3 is CASSLGGARTDTQYF. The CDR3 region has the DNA TGTGCCAGCAGCTTAGGTGGGGCCCGCACAGATACGCAGTATTTT. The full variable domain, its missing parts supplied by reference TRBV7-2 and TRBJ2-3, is GAGVSQSPSNKVTEKGKDVELRCDPISGHTALYWYRQSLGQGLEFLIYFQGNSAPDKSGLPSDRFSAERTGGSVSTLTIQRTQQEDSAVYLCASSLGGARTDTQYFGPGTRLTVL.

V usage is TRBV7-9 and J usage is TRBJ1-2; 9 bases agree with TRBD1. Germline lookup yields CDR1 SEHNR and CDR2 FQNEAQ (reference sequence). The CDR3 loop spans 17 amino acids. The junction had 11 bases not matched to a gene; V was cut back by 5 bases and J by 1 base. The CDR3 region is CASSPGPGQGSNYGYTF. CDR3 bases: TGTGCCAGCAGCCCCGGACCCGGACAGGGGAGTAACTATGGCTACACCTTC.

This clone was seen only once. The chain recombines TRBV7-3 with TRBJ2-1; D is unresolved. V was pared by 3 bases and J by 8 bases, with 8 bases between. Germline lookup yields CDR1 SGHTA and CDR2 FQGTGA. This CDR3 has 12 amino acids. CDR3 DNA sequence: TGTGCCAGCAGCTTCAATCGAGATGAGCAGTTCTTC. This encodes CASSFNRDEQFF.

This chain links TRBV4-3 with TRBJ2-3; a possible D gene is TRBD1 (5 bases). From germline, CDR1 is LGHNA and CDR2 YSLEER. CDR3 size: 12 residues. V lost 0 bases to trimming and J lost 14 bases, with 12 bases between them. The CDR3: CASSQDGQGWYF. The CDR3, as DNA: TGCGCCAGCAGCCAAGACGGTCAGGGATGGTATTTT.

CDR3 protein: CASSKGRGGPYNEQFF. In nucleotides, the CDR3 is TGTGCCAGCAGCAAGGGGCGGGGGGGACCCTACAATGAGCAGTTCTTC. The J gene is TRBJ2-1, the V gene TRBV5-5; 9 bases line up with TRBD2. The CDR3 length is 16 residues. The ends lost 4 bases at V and 2 bases at J; junction bases unmatched: 7. Germline CDR1 SGHKS, CDR2 YYEKEE (reference sequence).

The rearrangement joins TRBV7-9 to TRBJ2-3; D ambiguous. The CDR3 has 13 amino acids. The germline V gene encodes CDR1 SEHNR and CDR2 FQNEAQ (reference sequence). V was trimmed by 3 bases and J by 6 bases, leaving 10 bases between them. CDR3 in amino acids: CASSLGSTDTQYF. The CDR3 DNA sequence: TGTGCCAGCAGCTTGGGCTCCACTGATACGCAGTATTTT.

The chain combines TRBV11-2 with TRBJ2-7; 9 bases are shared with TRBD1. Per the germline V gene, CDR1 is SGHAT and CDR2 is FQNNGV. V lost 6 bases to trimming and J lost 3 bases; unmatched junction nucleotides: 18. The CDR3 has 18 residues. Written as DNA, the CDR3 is TGTGCCAGCAGTTTTGGGGTCCTGGAGGGACAGGGAAACTACGAGCAGTACTTC. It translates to CASSFGVLEGQGNYEQYF. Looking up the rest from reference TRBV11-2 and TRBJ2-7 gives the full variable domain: EAGVAQSPRYKIIEKRQSVAFWCNPISGHATLYWYQQILGQGPKLLIQFQNNGVVDDSQLPKDRFSAERLKGVDSTLKIQPAKLEDSAVYLCASSFGVLEGQGNYEQYFGPGTRLTVT.

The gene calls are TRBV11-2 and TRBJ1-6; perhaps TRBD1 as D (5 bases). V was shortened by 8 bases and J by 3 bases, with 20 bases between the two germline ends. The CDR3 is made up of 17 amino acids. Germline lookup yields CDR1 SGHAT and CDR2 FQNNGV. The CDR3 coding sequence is TGTGCCAGCCAACGGCAGGGTTGGGGCCTCTATAATTCACCCCTCCACTTT. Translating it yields CASQRQGWGLYNSPLHF.

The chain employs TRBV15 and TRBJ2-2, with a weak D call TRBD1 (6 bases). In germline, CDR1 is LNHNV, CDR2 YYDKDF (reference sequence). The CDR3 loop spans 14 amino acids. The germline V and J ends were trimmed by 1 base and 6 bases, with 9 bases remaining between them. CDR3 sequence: CATSRGDIPGELFF. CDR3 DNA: TGTGCCACCAGCAGAGGGGACATCCCCGGGGAGCTGTTTTTT.

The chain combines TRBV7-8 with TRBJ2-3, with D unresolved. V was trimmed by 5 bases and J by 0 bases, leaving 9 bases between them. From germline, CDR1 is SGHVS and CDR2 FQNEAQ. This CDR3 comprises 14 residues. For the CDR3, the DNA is TGTGCCAGCAGCCGACTTACTAGCACAGATACGCAGTATTTT. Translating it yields CASSRLTSTDTQYF.

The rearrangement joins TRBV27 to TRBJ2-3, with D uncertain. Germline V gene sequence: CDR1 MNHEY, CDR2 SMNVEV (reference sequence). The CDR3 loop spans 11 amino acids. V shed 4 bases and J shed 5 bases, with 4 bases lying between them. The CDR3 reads CASSSGDTQYF. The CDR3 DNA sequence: TGTGCCAGCAGTTCCGGAGATACGCAGTATTTT.

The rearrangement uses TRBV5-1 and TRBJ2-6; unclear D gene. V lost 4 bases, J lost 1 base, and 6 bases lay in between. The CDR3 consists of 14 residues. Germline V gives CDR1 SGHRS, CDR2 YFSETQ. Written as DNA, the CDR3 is TGCGCCAGCAGCCTCCCTTCTGGGGCCAACGTCCTGACTTTC. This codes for CASSLPSGANVLTF.